What follows is one TCR beta chain and its context. The record originates from a study of CDR3 diversity in severe acne. TCRdb fed the PCR reads into MiXCR, producing one record per CDR3 protein. The sample consists of more than 85,000 distinct CDR3 sequences, approximately 49% of them appearing once. This CDR3 is 13 amino acids long. J lost 3 bases, V lost 6 bases, and 8 bases had no gene match. Per the germline V gene, CDR1 is SQVTM and CDR2 is ANQGSEA. The chain employs TRBV29-1 and TRBJ2-7; 7 bases agree with TRBD1. This TCR derives from a male donor with severe acne vulgaris. The material sequenced was blood. CDR3 residues: CSVNRDSFYEQYF. The CDR3 DNA reads as TGCAGCGTAAATCGGGACAGTTTCTACGAGCAGTACTTC.